A selection of T cell receptor beta chains follows, all from one sample in a study of blood T cell repertoires in COVID-19. Sequencing was performed with immunoSEQ multiplex PCR; in TCRdb, only in-frame clones are kept and a portion is missing. The sample gives 450,000 or so clones, 80% to 95% of which show up once; 0.6% is in the top ten. Sequenced: PBMCs or T cells enriched from blood (not recorded which). Receptor source: a man between 18 and 35 years old who had recovered from COVID-19. CDR3s include the opening cysteine and the closing phenylalanine or tryptophan. The D gene is left open where the match is weak. Only part of the rows carry a size: once, few, many, or a class if the clone is expanded.

CDR3 | DNA | D | size | J | V
CASRALASYEQYF | TGTGCCAGCAGGGCCCTAGCTTCCTACGAGCAGTACTTC | . | . | TRBJ2-7 | TRBV28
CATRQGATGNTIYF | TGTGCCACGAGACAGGGGGCGACTGGAAACACCATATATTTT | TRBD1 | . | TRBJ1-3 | TRBV19
CASETGRGGSPLHF | TGTGCCAGCGAAACGGGTAGGGGGGGCTCACCCCTCCACTTT | . | few | TRBJ1-6 | TRBV2
CASSKLAIPNTGELFF | TGTGCCAGCAGCAAGCTCGCTATACCGAACACCGGGGAGCTGTTTTTT | . | . | TRBJ2-2 | TRBV7-9
CASSLGQGNTEAFF | TGTGCCAGCTCACTGGGGCAGGGGAACACTGAAGCTTTCTTT | . | . | TRBJ1-1 | TRBV18
CASSLRQDTDTQYF | TGTGCCAGCAGCCTACGACAGGACACAGATACGCAGTATTTT | . | . | TRBJ2-3 | TRBV14
CASSLQPGTGIYGYTF | TGTGCCAGCAGCCTACAACCAGGGACAGGGATCTATGGCTACACCTTC | TRBD1 | . | TRBJ1-2 | TRBV7-2
CASSEETSGARNEQFF | TGCGCCAGCAGTGAGGAGACTAGCGGGGCAAGAAATGAGCAGTTCTTC | TRBD2 | . | TRBJ2-1 | TRBV10-2
CASSPPGTAYGYTF | TGTGCCAGCAGTCCGCCCGGGACAGCCTATGGCTACACCTTC | TRBD1 | . | TRBJ1-2 | TRBV7-9
CASVQGNGYTF | TGTGCCAGCGTCCAGGGAAATGGCTACACCTTC | . | . | TRBJ1-2 | TRBV28
CASTVRQGYEQYF | TGTGCCAGCACGGTAAGGCAGGGCTACGAGCAGTACTTC | . | . | TRBJ2-7 | TRBV5-5